One sample yielded the 18 T cell receptor beta chains listed below, sequenced in a study of cytomegalovirus exposure and HLA in healthy donors. The PCR had 60 Vbeta and 13 Jbeta primers. Only in-frame clones appear in the TCRdb table, and some are missing; sequencing was by immunoSEQ multiplex PCR. The data contain over 100,000 clones, roughly 70% of them seen just once; the ten biggest clones take up more than 6%. Sequencing used PBMCs. The receptors here all came from a man aged 35-49 years in good health and CMV-seropositive.

This chain links TRBV7-3 with TRBJ1-2; the match to TRBD1 covers 8 bases. V gave up 4 bases and J gave up 4 bases; unmatched junction bases: 8. Germline-derived CDR1 and CDR2 are SGHTA and FQGTGA. CDR3 length equals 15 residues. CDR3 in amino acids: CASSYPQGEGYGYTF. The DNA of the CDR3 is TGTGCCAGCAGCTATCCACAGGGGGAAGGCTATGGCTACACCTTC.

This sequence joins TRBV7-9 and TRBJ2-1, with 11 bases matching TRBD2. Germline CDR1 reads SEHNR; CDR2 reads FQNEAQ (reference sequence). The J segment lost 4 bases and the V segment lost 8 bases, leaving 1 base of the junction unmatched. CDR3 size: 13 residues. CDR3 region: CASASGGYNEQFF. The CDR3 nucleotides are TGTGCCAGCGCTAGCGGGGGGTACAATGAGCAGTTCTTC.

The rearrangement uses TRBV13 and TRBJ2-2; 11 bases are shared with TRBD1. The germline V gene encodes CDR1 PRHDT and CDR2 FYEKMQ (reference sequence). The CDR3 sequence is 16 residues long. V shed 5 bases, J shed 5 bases, and the junction held 7 bases outside the gene matches. CDR3 loop: CASSLRTGGYTGELFF. DNA of the CDR3: TGTGCCAGCAGCCTCCGGACAGGGGGCTATACCGGGGAGCTGTTTTTT. Variable domain in full (rest from reference TRBV13 and TRBJ2-2): AAGVIQSPRHLIKEKRETATLKCYPIPRHDTVYWYQQGPGQDPQFLISFYEKMQSDKGSIPDRFSAQQFSDYHSELNMSSLELGDSALYFCASSLRTGGYTGELFFGEGSRLTVL.

This chain joins TRBV10-2 and TRBJ2-6, with D perhaps TRBD1 (5 bases). Germline assignment: CDR1 WSHSY and CDR2 SAAADI. Trimming cost V 4 bases and J 3 bases, with 13 bases left between them. The CDR3 covers 16 residues. CDR3 in DNA: TGCGCCAGCAGTGCGGCAGGGTTGGGTGGGGCCAACGTCCTGACTTTC. It codes for CASSAAGLGGANVLTF.

This chain connects TRBV6-4 to TRBJ1-2; D not certain. Germline CDR1 and CDR2: MRHNA and SNTAGT. The CDR3 is 15 amino acids. V lost 6 bases, J lost 1 base, and 15 bases lay in between. Here the CDR3 reads CASRTTMAGNYGYTF. As DNA, the CDR3 is TGTGCCAGCAGGACGACAATGGCCGGTAACTATGGCTACACCTTC.

A few counts support this clone. J is TRBJ2-3 and V is TRBV6-6; 7 nucleotides agree with TRBD2. The trim removed 5 bases at V and 3 bases at J, leaving 8 bases unmatched. Germline V lookup: CDR1 MNHNY, CDR2 SVGAGI (reference sequence). The CDR3 runs to 15 residues. In nucleotides, the CDR3 is TGTGCCAGCAGTCCCAGGGCCGGGGGGACAGATACGCAGTATTTT. It specifies CASSPRAGGTDTQYF.

This clone appeared a single time. J is TRBJ1-3 and V is TRBV18, with TRBD1 matching 7 bases. The CDR3 runs 17 residues. Germline V gene lookup returns CDR1 KGHSH and CDR2 LQKENI. The V and J ends lost 1 base and 0 bases, in that order; junction bases with no gene match: 6. The CDR3 reads CASSPRQGDGSGNTIYF. DNA of the CDR3: TGTGCCAGCTCACCACGCCAGGGGGACGGCTCTGGAAACACCATATATTTT.

This clone showed up just a few times. V is TRBV7-9 and J is TRBJ2-2, with D possibly TRBD1 on 6 matching bases. With 3 bases removed from V and 2 bases from J, the gap between germline ends came to 10 bases. Germline V CDR1 and CDR2: SEHNR, FQNEAQ (reference sequence). The CDR3 has 15 residues. The CDR3 loop is CASSLSRGNTGELFF. As DNA, the CDR3 is TGTGCCAGCAGCTTGTCCAGGGGCAACACCGGGGAGCTGTTTTTT.

This clone has just a few counts. The CDR3 spells CASSGGSGSLILYEQYF. The CDR3 region has the DNA TGTGCCAGCAGTGGGGGTAGCGGGTCCCTGATCTTGTACGAGCAGTACTTC. The chain uses TRBV2 and TRBJ2-7; TRBD2 agrees at 7 bases. CDR3 length: 17 residues. Germline values: CDR1 SNHLY, CDR2 FYNNEI. V dropped 4 bases and J dropped 4; count of bases not matched to a gene: 16.

The CDR3 spells CATSRDRGLAGKYGTDTQYF. The CDR3 coding sequence is TGTGCCACCAGCAGAGATCGAGGACTAGCGGGAAAGTACGGCACAGATACGCAGTATTTT. The genes are TRBV15 and TRBJ2-3; 12 nucleotides line up with TRBD2. The CDR3 loop spans 20 amino acids. Per the germline V gene, CDR1 is LNHNV and CDR2 is YYDKDF (reference sequence). The ends lost 0 bases at V and 1 base at J; junction bases unmatched: 11. The whole variable domain, remainder taken from reference TRBV15 and TRBJ2-3, is DAMVIQNPRYQVTQFGKPVTLSCSQTLNHNVMYWYQQKSSQAPKLLFHYYDKDFNNEADTPDNFQSRRPNTSFCFLDIRSPGLGDTAMYLCATSRDRGLAGKYGTDTQYFGPGTRLTVL.

J is TRBJ1-1 and V is TRBV9, with D unclear. This CDR3 is 16 amino acids long. The ends were cut back, 0 bases at V and 5 bases at J, with 17 bases in the middle. The germline gives CDR1 SGDLS, CDR2 YYNGEE. The CDR3, as DNA: TGTGCCAGCAGCGTAGGAGTGAATCGACCGGGGACTGAAGCTTTCTTT. This gives the protein CASSVGVNRPGTEAFF.

The V and J genes are TRBV6-5 and TRBJ1-4; 12 bases match TRBD1. Germline V CDR1 and CDR2: MNHEY, SVGAGI. This CDR3 comprises 14 residues. V lost 4 bases, J lost 10 bases, and 4 bases stayed unmatched. CDR3 protein: CASSWGQGAGKLFF. In nucleotides, the CDR3 is TGTGCCAGCAGTTGGGGACAGGGGGCGGGAAAACTGTTTTTT.

This chain uses TRBV12-5 with TRBJ2-1, with D tentatively TRBD2 (6 bases). Trimming stripped 5 bases from V and 9 bases from J, with 14 bases between. Germline CDR1 is LGHNT and CDR2 is FRNRAP. There are 13 residues in the CDR3. Written as DNA, the CDR3 is TGTGCTAGTGGTCCGGACCCCGGGGGTGAGCAGTTCTTC. Its protein is CASGPDPGGEQFF.

The chain links TRBV7-9 to TRBJ1-2; 9 bases are shared with TRBD1. The ends lost 2 bases at V and 6 bases at J; junction bases unmatched: 7. The CDR3 covers 15 residues. CDR1 SEHNR and CDR2 FQNEAQ come from the germline V gene (reference sequence). As DNA, the CDR3 is TGTGCCAGCAGCTTATCTGGGACAGGGACAAATGGCTACACCTTC. Translated: CASSLSGTGTNGYTF.

The V gene is TRBV5-4, the J gene TRBJ2-1, with TRBD2 matching 12 bases. The CDR3 runs to 16 residues. Germline loops: CDR1 SGHNT, CDR2 YYREEE (reference sequence). Trimming removed 0 bases from V and 7 bases from J; junction bases left unmatched: 5. The CDR3 DNA reads TGTGCCAGCAGCTTGGGCGCGACTAGCGGGAGAAATGAGCAGTTCTTC. Encoded protein: CASSLGATSGRNEQFF.

V and J are TRBV7-2 and TRBJ2-1, with a possible D match to TRBD1 (5 bases). V was trimmed by 3 bases and J by 8 bases, leaving 14 bases between them. CDR1 and CDR2 (germline): SGHTA, FQGNSA. This CDR3 is 14 amino acids long. This chain's CDR3 is CASSFFKGLDEQFF. DNA of the CDR3: TGTGCCAGCAGCTTCTTTAAGGGGCTGGATGAGCAGTTCTTC.

The rearrangement joins TRBV19 to TRBJ2-2, with 8 bases fitting TRBD1. The V and J ends lost 7 bases and 6 bases, in that order; junction bases with no gene match: 7. This CDR3 is 14 amino acids long. In germline, CDR1 is LNHDA, CDR2 SQIVND (reference sequence). The CDR3, as DNA: TGTGCCAGTACTAGTTCGACAGGGGCCGGGGAGCTGTTTTTT. It yields the protein CASTSSTGAGELFF.

The V call is TRBV6-1, the J call TRBJ2-5, with TRBD1 matching 9 bases. This CDR3 spans 15 amino acids. Germline CDR1 reads MNHNS; CDR2 reads SASEGT. V was clipped by 6 bases and J by 8 bases; unmatched bases: 13. CDR3 DNA: TGTGCCAGCAGGGACAGCGTAGGGACAGGGAAAACCCAGTACTTC. Translated: CASRDSVGTGKTQYF.